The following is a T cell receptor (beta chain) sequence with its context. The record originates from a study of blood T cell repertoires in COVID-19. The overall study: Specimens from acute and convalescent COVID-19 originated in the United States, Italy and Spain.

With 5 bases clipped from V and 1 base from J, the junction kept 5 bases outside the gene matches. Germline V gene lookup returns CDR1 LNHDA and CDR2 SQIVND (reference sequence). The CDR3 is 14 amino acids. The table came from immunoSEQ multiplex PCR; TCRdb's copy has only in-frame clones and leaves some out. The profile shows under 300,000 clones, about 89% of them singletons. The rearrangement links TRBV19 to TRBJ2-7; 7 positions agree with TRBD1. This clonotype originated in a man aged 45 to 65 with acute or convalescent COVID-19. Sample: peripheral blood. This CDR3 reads CASSPLQGSYEQYF. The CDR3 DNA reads TGTGCCAGTAGTCCATTACAGGGGTCCTACGAGCAGTACTTC.